The 31 T cell receptor beta chains in this list originate from one sample, sequenced in a study of T-cell reconstitution after alpha-beta-depleted transplantation in children. The authors prepared the TCRbeta library with unique molecular identifiers. One entry per CDR3 protein results from TCRdb running MiXCR on the PCR reads. Of 300,000 to 350,000 distinct CDR3 sequences detected, roughly 16% appear once; the ten largest clones hold roughly 40%. This specimen consisted of PBMCs, mostly from graft donor cells, obtained 360 days after TCRalphabeta/CD19-depleted stem cell transplant. The origin of the receptors is a male patient aged 2-15 years who had a stem cell transplant for acute lymphoblastic leukemia, so the T cells may come from the graft donor.

This chain uses TRBV30 with TRBJ2-3; D not resolved. V was pared by 5 bases and J by 6 bases, with 12 bases between. The CDR3 sequence is 12 residues long. Germline V gene sequence: CDR1 GTSNPN, CDR2 SVGIG (reference sequence). The DNA of the CDR3 is TGTGCCTGGCTCACCTTTGGGGATACGCAGTATTTT. It yields the protein CAWLTFGDTQYF.

The chain employs TRBV6-5 and TRBJ2-1; 13 bases fit TRBD2. This CDR3 is 16 amino acids long. Looked up from germline, CDR1 is MNHEY and CDR2 is SVGAGI. Trimming took 2 bases from V and 8 from J; bases not matched to a gene: 6. The DNA of the CDR3 is TGTGCCAGCAGTTACCTCGGACTAGCGGGAGACGATGAGCAGTTCTTC. It codes for CASSYLGLAGDDEQFF.

The J gene is TRBJ2-5, the V gene TRBV11-2; D remains unclear. The V gene's germline CDR1 is SGHAT and CDR2 FQNNGV. This CDR3 contains 14 residues. The V and J ends lost 0 bases and 4 bases respectively, with 9 bases between them. CDR3: CASSLDVRLETQYF. CDR3 nucleotide sequence: TGTGCCAGCAGCTTAGATGTCAGGCTAGAGACCCAGTACTTC.

CDR3 region: CASSLPLLERGYNEQFF. CDR3 sequence (DNA): TGTGCCAGCAGTTTACCTCTTTTGGAGCGGGGGTACAATGAGCAGTTCTTC. The J gene is TRBJ2-1, the V gene TRBV28; 8 nucleotides align to TRBD2. This CDR3 region has 17 residues. Germline CDR1 reads MDHEN; CDR2 reads SYDVKM. Germline trimming cut 2 bases from V and 4 bases from J; bases unmatched to any gene: 10.

The rearrangement uses TRBV15 and TRBJ2-2; D call uncertain. The CDR3 consists of 15 residues. CDR1 LNHNV and CDR2 YYDKDF come from the germline V gene (reference sequence). V lost 1 base to trimming and J lost 4 bases, with 10 bases between them. The CDR3 DNA sequence: TGTGCCACCAGCAGAGGGAATCCGGGCACCGGGGAGCTGTTTTTT. This encodes CATSRGNPGTGELFF.

This clonotype was seen repeatedly, ten times or more. The chain joins TRBV20-1 to TRBJ2-7; 10 bases are a match to TRBD1. This CDR3 comprises 12 residues. Germline V gene data show CDR1 as DFQATT and CDR2 as SNEGSKA (reference sequence). The CDR3 bases are TGCAGCGCCGGGACAGGGGCATACGAGCAGTACTTC. This codes for CSAGTGAYEQYF.

The chain recombines TRBV4-3 with TRBJ2-3; possibly TRBD2 for D (6 bases). With 0 bases removed from V and 0 bases from J, the gap between germline ends came to 13 bases. The germline V gene has CDR1 LGHNA and CDR2 YSLEER. The CDR3 is 17 amino acids. CDR3: CASSQEFGGLSTDTQYF. Here the CDR3 DNA reads TGCGCCAGCAGCCAAGAGTTTGGGGGGTTAAGCACAGATACGCAGTATTTT.

The rearrangement uses TRBV5-1 and TRBJ2-7; D is undetermined. Trimming took off 0 bases at V and 4 bases at J, with 14 bases between the two ends. Germline lookup yields CDR1 SGHRS and CDR2 YFSETQ. This CDR3 comprises 15 residues. CDR3 DNA sequence: TGCGCCAGCAGCTTGGACATCCGCCTTAAGTACGAGCAGTACTTC. This sequence encodes CASSLDIRLKYEQYF.

This clonotype was counted only a few times. The CDR3 DNA follows: TGCAGTGCTAGGGTCGGGACAGGGGGCTCCTACGAGCAGTACTTC. Translation gives CSARVGTGGSYEQYF. The V gene is TRBV20-1, the J gene TRBJ2-7, with 11 nucleotides matching TRBD1. Germline CDR1 reads DFQATT; CDR2 reads SNEGSKA (reference sequence). The CDR3 spans 15 residues. Trimming took 3 bases from V and 0 from J; bases not matched to a gene: 4.

This clonotype was found a few times. This sequence joins TRBV27 and TRBJ2-7; 8 bases fit TRBD1. The length of the CDR3 is 15 residues. Germline V lookup: CDR1 MNHEY, CDR2 SMNVEV (reference sequence). V gave up 6 bases and J gave up 1 base; unmatched junction bases: 8. CDR3 in DNA: TGTGCCAGCAGCCTAAACAGGGGGTTGTCCTACGAGCAGTACTTC. This translates into CASSLNRGLSYEQYF.

This clonotype showed up many times. V usage is TRBV19 and J usage is TRBJ2-1, with D unclear. Germline V gene lookup returns CDR1 LNHDA and CDR2 SQIVND (reference sequence). CDR3 size: 11 residues. V was trimmed by 3 bases and J by 6 bases, leaving 3 bases between them. The CDR3 here is CASSMGNEQFF. CDR3 in DNA: TGTGCCAGTAGTATGGGCAATGAGCAGTTCTTC. The entire variable domain, with the rest obtained from reference TRBV19 and TRBJ2-1, is as follows: DGGITQSPKYLFRKEGQNVTLSCEQNLNHDAMYWYRQDPGQGLRLIYYSQIVNDFQKGDIAEGYSVSREKKESFPLTVTSAQKNPTAFYLCASSMGNEQFFGPGTRLTVL.

The gene calls are TRBV5-1 and TRBJ1-1; unclear D gene. Looked up from germline, CDR1 is SGHRS and CDR2 is YFSETQ. V was pared by 3 bases and J by 5 bases, with 14 bases between. This CDR3 has 14 amino acids. The CDR3 loop is CASSSDLPSTEAFF. Written as DNA, the CDR3 is TGCGCCAGCAGCTCGGACCTCCCGTCTACTGAAGCTTTCTTT.

V usage is TRBV4-3 and J usage is TRBJ1-2; D is ambiguous. Germline V CDR1 and CDR2: LGHNA, YSLEER. The CDR3 consists of 15 residues. V lost 0 bases to trimming and J lost 3 bases, with 11 bases between them. CDR3 sequence reads: CASSQDNRADYGYTF. DNA of the CDR3: TGCGCCAGCAGCCAAGATAATAGGGCAGACTATGGCTACACCTTC.

This chain joins TRBV3-1 and TRBJ1-1, with D possibly being TRBD1 (5 bases). V gave up 1 base and J gave up 5 bases, with 14 bases separating them. The CDR3 is 15 residues long. Germline CDR1 reads LGHDT; CDR2 reads YNNKEL (reference sequence). This CDR3 is CASSQGAGYVTEAFF. Written as DNA, the CDR3 is TGTGCCAGCAGCCAAGGGGCAGGGTACGTAACTGAAGCTTTCTTT.

This clonotype was counted between two and nine times. This chain joins TRBV6-1 and TRBJ2-6; the D is unclear. Trimming cost V 6 bases and J 0 bases, with 18 bases left between them. Looked up from germline, CDR1 is MNHNS and CDR2 is SASEGT. The CDR3 is 18 amino acids. CDR3 in amino acids: CASSHLQGPLSGANVLTF. The CDR3 coding sequence is TGTGCCAGCAGCCACCTACAAGGGCCTCTCTCTGGGGCCAACGTCCTGACTTTC.

The sample holds many counts of this clonotype. The chain employs TRBV4-1 and TRBJ1-5, with D possibly being TRBD1 (5 bases). The germline V gene encodes CDR1 MGHRA and CDR2 YSYEKL. The CDR3 runs to 15 residues. Trimming left V 1 base short and J 6 bases short, with 13 bases between. The CDR3 spells CASSQGQGGRQPQHF. The DNA of the CDR3 is TGCGCCAGCAGCCAAGGGCAGGGAGGCCGTCAGCCCCAGCATTTT.

This clonotype was observed a handful of times. CDR3 amino acids: CSAAVKSPYEQYF. In nucleotides, the CDR3 is TGCAGCGCCGCGGTGAAGTCCCCCTACGAGCAGTACTTC. The chain joins TRBV29-1 to TRBJ2-7; D call uncertain. V lost 7 bases, J lost 2 bases, and 15 bases lay in between. Germline values: CDR1 SQVTM, CDR2 ANQGSEA. The CDR3 consists of 13 residues.

In its sample, this clonotype was seen a few times. The chain combines TRBV29-1 with TRBJ2-5, with D possibly matching TRBD2 (5 bases). This CDR3 is 13 amino acids long. Germline CDR1 and CDR2: SQVTM and ANQGSEA. V was shortened by 7 bases and J by 4 bases, with 16 bases between the two germline ends. The CDR3 DNA reads as TGCAGCGCCATAGGGAGAGGAACAGAGACCCAGTACTTC. It is translated as CSAIGRGTETQYF.

The chain has TRBV4-1 and TRBJ2-1; tentatively, D is TRBD2 (7 bases). The CDR3 runs 14 residues. V lost 1 base and J lost 6, with 10 bases in between. Germline V lookup: CDR1 MGHRA, CDR2 YSYEKL. CDR3 nucleotides: TGCGCCAGCAGCCAAGTCGGGGGGCCCAATGAGCAGTTCTTC. It is translated as CASSQVGGPNEQFF.

This clonotype showed up many times. This rearrangement joins TRBV28 to TRBJ1-5, with D uncertain. CDR1 and CDR2 from the germline V gene are MDHEN and SYDVKM. The CDR3 extends over 14 amino acids. Trimming left V 7 bases short and J 0 bases short, with 10 bases between. The CDR3 region is CASIPLLSNQPQHF. The CDR3 coding sequence is TGTGCCAGCATACCGCTCCTTAGCAATCAGCCCCAGCATTTT.

This clonotype was seen repeatedly, ten times or more. This chain connects TRBV12-3 or TRBV12-4 to TRBJ2-1; 9 positions match TRBD1. V was pared by 6 bases and J by 3 bases, with 3 bases of the junction left unmatched. The CDR3 consists of 14 residues. This CDR3 reads CASRVTGGYNEQFF. In DNA, the CDR3 is TGTGCCAGCAGGGTGACAGGGGGCTACAATGAGCAGTTCTTC.

The chain carries TRBV4-3 and TRBJ2-7; the D is unclear. The CDR3 is 15 residues long. CDR1 and CDR2 from the germline V gene are LGHNA and YSLEER. V was trimmed by 0 bases and J by 2 bases, leaving 11 bases between them. CDR3 DNA sequence: TGCGCCAGCAGCCAAGATTGGTCCCCGACCTACGAGCAGTACTTC. Its protein product is CASSQDWSPTYEQYF.

This clonotype was counted at least ten times. The chain combines TRBV3-1 with TRBJ2-3; 9 positions match TRBD2. CDR1 and CDR2 (germline): LGHDT, YNNKEL (reference sequence). The J segment lost 3 bases and the V segment lost 1 base, leaving 2 bases of the junction unmatched. The CDR3 is 15 amino acids. The CDR3 bases are TGTGCCAGCAGCCAAGGGACTAGCGATACAGATACGCAGTATTTT. The encoded protein is CASSQGTSDTDTQYF.

At least ten counts were recorded for this clonotype. This chain joins TRBV7-9 and TRBJ2-5; 12 nucleotides agree with TRBD2. Germline loops: CDR1 SEHNR, CDR2 FQNEAQ (reference sequence). Germline trimming cut 5 bases from V and 5 bases from J; bases unmatched to any gene: 9. The CDR3 has 16 residues. The CDR3 DNA reads as TGTGCCAGCAGCCCAGGACTAGCGGGATCGTTTGAGACCCAGTACTTC. Translating it yields CASSPGLAGSFETQYF. Looking up the rest from reference TRBV7-9 and TRBJ2-5 gives the full variable domain: DTGVSQNPRHKITKRGQNVTFRCDPISEHNRLYWYRQTLGQGPEFLTYFQNEAQLEKSRLLSDRFSAERPKGSFSTLEIQRTEQGDSAMYLCASSPGLAGSFETQYFGPGTRLLVL.

This clonotype was seen many times. V usage is TRBV2 and J usage is TRBJ2-5, with D possibly being TRBD2 (5 bases). The length of the CDR3 is 14 residues. The germline gives CDR1 SNHLY, CDR2 FYNNEI. The germline V and J ends were trimmed by 5 bases and 7 bases, with 17 bases remaining between them. CDR3 protein: CASSLDETGLTQYF. CDR3 bases: TGTGCCAGCAGTCTGGACGAGACGGGGTTGACCCAGTACTTC.

This clonotype was recorded a few times. The chain has TRBV12-3 or TRBV12-4 and TRBJ2-7; 9 bases map to TRBD2. This CDR3 is 14 amino acids long. Trimming removed 3 bases from V and 4 bases from J; junction bases left unmatched: 4. The CDR3 region has the DNA TGTGCCAGCAGTTTGGGACTAGCAGCTTACGAGCAGTACTTC. Its translation is CASSLGLAAYEQYF.

This chain uses TRBV7-8 with TRBJ2-1, with D perhaps TRBD1 (5 bases). Germline V gene lookup returns CDR1 SGHVS and CDR2 FQNEAQ. This CDR3 spans 13 amino acids. V was cut by 5 bases and J by 9 bases, with 14 bases left in between. As DNA, the CDR3 is TGTGCCAGCAGCCCCCAGGGTAGCAGTGAGCAGTTCTTC. Translation gives CASSPQGSSEQFF.

This clonotype has a handful of counts. This chain uses TRBV27 with TRBJ2-7, with D unresolved. Germline-derived CDR1 and CDR2 are MNHEY and SMNVEV (reference sequence). V was trimmed by 0 bases and J by 1 base, leaving 7 bases between them. This CDR3 region has 14 residues. The CDR3 is CASSLSAGSYEQYF. As DNA, the CDR3 is TGTGCCAGCAGTTTATCGGCAGGTTCCTACGAGCAGTACTTC.

This clonotype was counted ten times or more. The chain links TRBV28 to TRBJ2-7; perhaps TRBD1 as D (6 bases). Germline-derived CDR1 and CDR2 are MDHEN and SYDVKM. Trimming left V 7 bases short and J 7 bases short, with 23 bases between. This CDR3 is 15 amino acids long. The CDR3 here is CASTTLGGPTGEQYF. DNA of the CDR3: TGTGCCAGCACCACACTAGGGGGACCCACCGGGGAGCAGTACTTC.

This clonotype was counted ten times or more. The V call is TRBV30, the J call TRBJ2-1, with D unresolved. V was shortened by 2 bases and J by 5 bases, with 7 bases between the two germline ends. The V gene's germline CDR1 is GTSNPN and CDR2 SVGIG (reference sequence). The CDR3 runs 12 residues. This CDR3 is CAWSSTNNEQFF. The CDR3 DNA sequence: TGTGCCTGGAGTTCTACCAACAATGAGCAGTTCTTC.

This clonotype has only a few counts. The gene calls are TRBV29-1 and TRBJ2-7; D may be TRBD1 (9 bases). The CDR3 spans 14 residues. With 3 bases removed from V and 6 bases from J, the gap between germline ends came to 18 bases. Germline CDR1 is SQVTM and CDR2 is ANQGSEA. The CDR3 DNA reads TGCAGCGTTGACGGGGGGGGACAGGGCCGCGAGCAGTACTTC. Translated: CSVDGGGQGREQYF.